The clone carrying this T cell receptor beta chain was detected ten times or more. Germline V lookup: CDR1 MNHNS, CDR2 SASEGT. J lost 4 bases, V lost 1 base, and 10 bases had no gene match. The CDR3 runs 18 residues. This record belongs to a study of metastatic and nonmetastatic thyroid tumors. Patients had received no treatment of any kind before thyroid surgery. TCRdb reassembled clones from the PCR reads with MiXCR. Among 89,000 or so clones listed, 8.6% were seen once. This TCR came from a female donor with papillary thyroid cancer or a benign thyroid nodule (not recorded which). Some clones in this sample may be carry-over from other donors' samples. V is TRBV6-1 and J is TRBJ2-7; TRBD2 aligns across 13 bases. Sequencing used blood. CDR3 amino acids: CASSEGLRGLAGRYEQYF. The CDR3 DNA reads TGTGCCAGCAGTGAAGGATTACGGGGACTAGCGGGGCGGTACGAGCAGTACTTC.